Detailed here is one T cell receptor (beta chain). Antigen unknown. The TCR beta profiling, which covered VDJ combination and CDR3 sequence, was carried out using genomic DNA as the template. TCRdb independently ran MiXCR on the reads; one entry per CDR3 protein. Among roughly 190,000 distinct CDR3 sequences listed, about half were seen once. The data were taken from a study of CD8+CD57+ T cells in acquired aplastic anemia. Study-wide points: Around 30 sequences, all CD8+ CDR3, were shared between patients and controls.

CDR3 size: 14 residues. The germline V and J ends were trimmed by 0 bases and 12 bases, with 16 bases remaining between them. CDR1 is SGHNT and CDR2 is YENEEA in the germline V gene. The sequence was obtained from a human donor in good health, serving as a control. The chain joins TRBV11-3 to TRBJ2-3; D is possibly TRBD2 (5 bases). Sequencing input: sorted CD4+, CD8+, or CD8+CD57+ T cells (not recorded which) from PBMCs. The CDR3 protein is CASSLEGSPETQYF. CDR3 nucleotide sequence: TGTGCCAGCAGCTTAGAGGGGAGCCCAGAGACCCAGTATTTT.